These 8 T cell receptor beta chains share one sample of origin, sequenced in a study of Ad26.COV2.S vaccination and SARS-CoV-2 variants. Here immunoSEQ multiplex PCR was the method, and the copy in TCRdb shows in-frame clones only, minus some. The sample records some 250,000 clones, over 75% being singletons. As for treatment: roughly 19 received Ad26.COV2.S at low or high dose, single or two shots; 5 received placebo; per-sample allocation not given. Day 63 after the first vaccine or placebo injection was the time point for sampling. The source was peripheral blood, collected in a trial of Ad26.COV2.S vaccine versus placebo. Receptor source: a person between 18 and 59 years old who received the Ad26.COV2.S COVID-19 vaccine or a placebo.

This chain joins TRBV19 and TRBJ2-2; possible D gene TRBD2, 6 bases. From germline, CDR1 is LNHDA and CDR2 SQIVND (reference sequence). Trimming pared 6 bases from V and 0 bases from J, leaving 17 bases between. This CDR3 comprises 17 residues. Written as DNA, the CDR3 is TGTGCCAGTAGCCGACCTTTGGGGGGATCGAACACCGGGGAGCTGTTTTTT. Its translation is CASSRPLGGSNTGELFF.

This chain uses TRBV7-8 with TRBJ2-6, with no clear D. V dropped 1 base and J dropped 3 bases, with 1 base sitting between them. This CDR3 is 13 amino acids long. CDR1 SGHVS and CDR2 FQNEAQ come from the germline V gene. CDR3 region: CASSLGGANVLTF. The CDR3 bases are TGTGCCAGCAGCTTAGGTGGGGCCAACGTCCTGACTTTC.

The V call is TRBV7-9, the J call TRBJ1-2; D gene ambiguous. Per the germline V gene, CDR1 is SEHNR and CDR2 is FQNEAQ (reference sequence). V gave up 0 bases and J gave up 4 bases, with 9 bases separating them. The CDR3 spans 14 residues. CDR3 DNA sequence: TGTGCCAGCAGCTTAGCAGGGCCCGGCTATGGCTACACCTTC. Its translation is CASSLAGPGYGYTF.

The chain is built from TRBV6-5 and TRBJ2-1; maybe TRBD1 (5 bases). Germline values: CDR1 MNHEY, CDR2 SVGAGI. The CDR3 has 13 residues. Between the trimmed V and J ends, which lost 3 bases and 7 bases, there was a span of 10 bases. CDR3 DNA sequence: TGTGCCAGCAGTTATGGGGCAGATAATGAGCAGTTCTTC. Encoded protein: CASSYGADNEQFF.

Concerning this clone itself: This specimen includes other DNA sequences encoding the same CDR3. The rearrangement uses TRBV6-2 or TRBV6-3 and TRBJ2-1; D is perhaps TRBD1 (6 bases). V was shortened by 0 bases and J by 3 bases, with 6 bases between the two germline ends. The germline CDR1 and CDR2 sequences are MNHEY and SVGEGT. The CDR3 contains 14 residues. The CDR3 region is CASSYSGGYNEQFF. CDR3 sequence (DNA): TGTGCCAGCAGTTACTCAGGGGGCTACAATGAGCAGTTCTTC.

V is TRBV6-2 or TRBV6-3 and J is TRBJ1-4; 12 nucleotides agree with TRBD1. V dropped 9 bases and J dropped 1; count of bases not matched to a gene: 6. This CDR3 spans 16 amino acids. Germline V lookup: CDR1 MNHEY, CDR2 SVGEGT. CDR3 in DNA: TGTGCCAGGAGTGGGACAGGGGGCCTAACTAATGAAAAACTGTTTTTT. It is translated as CARSGTGGLTNEKLFF.

J is TRBJ2-7 and V is TRBV14, with TRBD1 identical over 8 bases. CDR1 is SGHDN, CDR2 FVKESK, per germline. V shed 6 bases, J shed 3 bases, and the junction held 22 bases outside the gene matches. The length of the CDR3 is 19 residues. The CDR3 region has the DNA TGTGCCAGCAGTGCACCGGCCACCCCAGGGGGCCCTACGATCTACGAGCAGTACTTC. As protein: CASSAPATPGGPTIYEQYF.

The rearrangement joins TRBV5-1 to TRBJ1-1; D unresolved. The CDR3 extends over 15 amino acids. Germline-derived CDR1 and CDR2 are SGHRS and YFSETQ. The germline V and J ends were trimmed by 4 bases and 5 bases, with 18 bases remaining between them. The CDR3 loop is CASSTWTPFKTEAFF. In DNA, the CDR3 is TGCGCCAGCAGCACCTGGACCCCTTTTAAGACTGAAGCTTTCTTT.